This T cell receptor beta chain was documented in a study of cytomegalovirus exposure and HLA in healthy donors. The CDR3 runs to 15 residues. V gave up 7 bases and J gave up 2 bases; unmatched junction bases: 7. The germline V gene has CDR1 SGHRS and CDR2 YFSETQ. The donors (healthy individuals) were bone marrow donors. Sampled while nominally healthy, donors likely had unrecorded immune exposures. PCR employed 60 Vbeta and 13 Jbeta primers. Generated by immunoSEQ multiplex PCR, the TCRdb table keeps only in-frame clones and is missing some. The table has 130,000 to 150,000 clones, over 65% seen once; the top ten hold over 2.5%.

This TCR was sampled from a middle-aged man in good health and CMV-seropositive. The rearrangement joins TRBV5-1 to TRBJ2-2; TRBD1 matches at 8 bases. The sequencing input was PBMCs. CDR3 loop: CASETGTGNTGELFF. The CDR3 bases are TGCGCCAGCGAGACCGGGACAGGTAACACCGGGGAGCTGTTTTTT. The full variable domain, in which reference TRBV5-1 and TRBJ2-2 provide the parts outside the CDR3, is KAGVTQTPRYLIKTRGQQVTLSCSPISGHRSVSWYQQTPGQGLQFLFEYFSETQRNKGNFPGRFSGRQFSNSRSEMNVSTLELGDSALYLCASETGTGNTGELFFGEGSRLTVL.